Listed below are T cell receptor beta chains from one sample, sequenced in a study of T cell repertoires in cytomegalovirus infection. TCRdb reanalysed the reads using MiXCR and keeps one entry per CDR3 protein. The sample yields some 940,000 distinct CDR3 sequences, 30% to 40% seen once. Their antigens remain unidentified. The specimen was cultured CD8+ T cells from PBMCs, collected from culture after CMV antigen stimulation. The receptors derive from a human donor in good health (CMV status not recorded). Some clones in this sample may be carry-over from other donors' samples. Each CDR3 is given with its conserved first and last residue. D genes are given only for firm matches. Not all rows give a size; the values are once, few, many and, for expanded clones, a class.

TRBJ1-6,many,TRBD1,TRBV7-8,TGTGCCAGCAGCTTCCCTTACCGGGACAGGGATTCACCCCTCCACTTT,CASSFPYRDRDSPLHF
TRBJ2-1,.,TRBD2,TRBV10-3,TGTGCCATCAGTGAGTCGGCGGGGGGCGTTAAGTTCTTC,CAISESAGGVKFF
TRBJ2-2,.,TRBD1,TRBV11-1,TGTGCCAACAGCCCCTCACTCCGGGACAGGGGCACCGGGGAGCTGTTTTTT,CANSPSLRDRGTGELFF
TRBJ2-1,many,.,TRBV7-8,TGTGCCAGCAGTCCGACGGACTCCTACAATGAGCAGTTCTTC,CASSPTDSYNEQFF
TRBJ1-2,.,TRBD1,TRBV6-6,TGTGCCAGCATCATACAGGGGCAAGTGGATGGCTACACCTTC,CASIIQGQVDGYTF
TRBJ2-1,.,TRBD2,TRBV2,TGTGCCAGCAGTTCCCGCGGGGGTAGGCCCTACAATGAGCAGTTCTTC,CASSSRGGRPYNEQFF
TRBJ1-6,.,TRBD1,TRBV9,TGTGCCAGCAGCGATCCCGATCGTTGGGACAGGGAGAATTCACCCCTCCACTTT,CASSDPDRWDRENSPLHF
TRBJ2-1,few,.,TRBV6-1,TGTGCCAGCAGTGTCCTCCCAGTCTCTGGTGAGCAGTTCTTC,CASSVLPVSGEQFF
TRBJ2-3,few,.,TRBV7-2,TGTGCCAGCAGCCCTTTAGGGGGGGGCGTCACAGATACGCAGTATTTT,CASSPLGGGVTDTQYF
TRBJ1-1,few,.,TRBV11-2,TGTGCCAGCAGCTTGAGGGCATTCACTGAAGCTTTCTTT,CASSLRAFTEAFF
TRBJ1-2,.,TRBD1,TRBV12-3/TRBV12-4,TGTGCCAGCACCACGAGTTCAAGGCGACAGGGCTCCGCTAACTATGGCTACACCTTC,CASTTSSRRQGSANYGYTF
TRBJ2-1,.,TRBD2,TRBV28,TGTGCCAGCCTTCAAAGCGGGGGGGGCAATGAGCAGTTCTTC,CASLQSGGGNEQFF
TRBJ1-5,once,TRBD1,TRBV4-2,TGTGCCAGCAGCCAAGAAACAGGGGGCGCAATGCAGCCCCAGCATTTT,CASSQETGGAMQPQHF
TRBJ1-2,.,TRBD1,TRBV5-1,TGCGCCAGCAGGCAGGACAGGGAGGACTATGGCTACACCTTC,CASRQDREDYGYTF
TRBJ1-4,few,.,TRBV10-3,TGTGCCATCAGTGAGTCCGTCGGCGCAACTAATGAAAAACTGTTTTTT,CAISESVGATNEKLFF
TRBJ2-3,.,.,TRBV6-2/TRBV6-3,TGTGCCAGCGGTGAAGATGAGGATACGCAGTATTTT,CASGEDEDTQYF
TRBJ2-5,.,.,TRBV12-3/TRBV12-4,TGTGCCAGCAGTCCTGGGACACCTATACAAGAGACCCAGTACTTC,CASSPGTPIQETQYF
TRBJ2-1,.,.,TRBV29-1,TGCAGCGTTGACCCGGGGGCATACAATGAGCAGTTCTTC,CSVDPGAYNEQFF
TRBJ2-5,.,.,TRBV6-6,TGTGCCAGCAGTCCCCGGGGGCAGGGGATGGAGACCCAGTACTTC,CASSPRGQGMETQYF
TRBJ1-1,.,TRBD1,TRBV5-1,TGCGCCAGCAGCTGGCGGGACAGGGGGACTGAAGCTTTCTTT,CASSWRDRGTEAFF
TRBJ1-2,.,TRBD1,TRBV6-5,TGTACCAGCAGTTCGACAGGGTTTGGCTACACCTTC,CTSSSTGFGYTF
TRBJ2-1,few,.,TRBV7-9,TGTGCCAGCAGCTTAGCAGTGACAATCGATGAGCAGTTCTTC,CASSLAVTIDEQFF
TRBJ2-2,.,TRBD1,TRBV24-1,TGTGCCACCATGGCGCCCAAAGGGACAGGGGGAAATACCGGGGAGCTGTTTTTT,CATMAPKGTGGNTGELFF
TRBJ2-3,.,TRBD1,TRBV12-5,TGTGCTAGTGGATTCTCACACGGCGGGACAGGCTTTGACATCACAGATACGCAGTATTTT,CASGFSHGGTGFDITDTQYF
TRBJ2-1,.,TRBD2,TRBV7-8,TGTGCCAGCAGCTTAGGTGTAACTAGCGGGGGGAATGAGCAGTTCTTC,CASSLGVTSGGNEQFF
TRBJ2-3,.,.,TRBV4-3,TGCACCAGCAGCCAAGAAGTATCCAGAAACACAGATACGCAGTATTTT,CTSSQEVSRNTDTQYF
TRBJ2-3,.,TRBD2,TRBV6-6,TGTGCCAGCAGGGGCCTCGCGGGGGGGGATACGCAGTATTTT,CASRGLAGGDTQYF
TRBJ1-4,.,TRBD1,TRBV7-9,TGTGCCAGCAGCTCTCGACAGGGGGTTTATGCAACTAATGAAAAACTGTTTTTT,CASSSRQGVYATNEKLFF
TRBJ2-2,.,.,TRBV15,TGTGCCACCACGTCGTGGGTGGGGGAGCTGTTTTTT,CATTSWVGELFF
TRBJ2-7,many,.,TRBV7-6,TGTGCCAGCAGCTTAGGACAGGCTCCCTCCTACGAGCAGTACTTC,CASSLGQAPSYEQYF
TRBJ1-3,many,.,TRBV7-2,TGTGCCAGCAGCCACCGGGCCCGAGGAACCATATATTTT,CASSHRARGTIYF
TRBJ1-1,.,.,TRBV15,TGTGCCACCAGCGCTACCGGTGGGAATGTTTACAAAGCTTTCTTT,CATSATGGNVYKAFF
TRBJ2-7,.,TRBD1,TRBV20-1,TGCAGTGCTTTTTCTCCGGGACAGAATATCTACGAGCAGTACTTC,CSAFSPGQNIYEQYF
TRBJ2-3,.,TRBD2,TRBV24-1,TGTGCCACCAGTGATTTGGCGCGGGGGGGCGGAGATACGCAGTATTTT,CATSDLARGGGDTQYF
TRBJ2-5,.,TRBD2,TRBV27,TGTGCCAGCAGTTTCCTGACTAGCGGGGCTAGGGTTGAGACCCAGTACTTC,CASSFLTSGARVETQYF
TRBJ2-1,few,.,TRBV6-6,TGTGCCAGCAGTTCGCTACACCGCCCGCTAGGGCCGGACAATGAGCAGTTCTTC,CASSSLHRPLGPDNEQFF
TRBJ2-1,once,.,TRBV10-3,TGTGCCACCAAAACAGGCCCTGACGTGGATGAGCAGTTCTTC,CATKTGPDVDEQFF